This passage covers 31 T cell receptor beta chains from one sample sequenced in a study of OX40 agonist ivuxolimab in advanced cancers. Here immunoSEQ multiplex PCR was the method, and the copy in TCRdb shows in-frame clones only, minus some. The data contain some 49,000 clones, more than 85% of them seen just once; the ten biggest clones take up roughly 49%. The specimen was CD4+ or CD8+ T cells sorted from blood, collected in a trial of the OX40 agonist ivuxolimab. These receptors all come from an adult with an advanced solid tumor such as melanoma, head and neck, liver or kidney cancer.

This clone has just a few counts. The chain links TRBV6-1 to TRBJ1-6; D gene unclear. Trimming took off 5 bases at V and 4 bases at J, with 9 bases between the two ends. The CDR3 contains 14 residues. Germline V gene sequence: CDR1 MNHNS, CDR2 SASEGT. CDR3 sequence: CASSPNPYNSPLHF. The CDR3 DNA follows: TGTGCCAGCAGTCCTAATCCTTATAATTCACCCCTCCACTTT.

V usage is TRBV7-9 and J usage is TRBJ2-7; unclear D gene. CDR1 is SEHNR, CDR2 FQNEAQ, per germline (reference sequence). The CDR3 covers 16 residues. V lost 3 bases and J 0 bases, leaving 15 bases between the germline ends. CDR3 residues: CASSFLGIDTSYEQYF. The CDR3 DNA sequence: TGTGCCAGCAGCTTCTTGGGTATCGATACCTCCTACGAGCAGTACTTC.

This sequence joins TRBV2 and TRBJ1-2; D is perhaps TRBD1 (6 bases). Trimming shortened V by 5 bases and J by 7 bases, and 11 bases separated the two germline ends. Germline loops: CDR1 SNHLY, CDR2 FYNNEI. The CDR3 runs 12 residues. CDR3 sequence reads: CASSRGARGYTF. The CDR3 DNA follows: TGTGCCAGCAGTCGGGGGGCGCGTGGCTACACCTTC. Full variable domain (rest looked up from reference TRBV2 and TRBJ1-2): EPEVTQTPSHQVTQMGQEVILRCVPISNHLYFYWYRQILGQKVEFLVSFYNNEISEKSEIFDDQFSVERPDGSNFTLKIRSTKLEDSAMYFCASSRGARGYTFGSGTRLTVV.

This chain connects TRBV9 to TRBJ2-1, with no clear D. The V gene lost 0 bases and the J gene lost 0 bases, with 10 bases spanning the gap. The CDR3 covers 16 residues. The germline V gene has CDR1 SGDLS and CDR2 YYNGEE. CDR3: CASSVGASTSYNEQFF. The CDR3 region has the DNA TGTGCCAGCAGCGTAGGGGCGAGCACCTCCTACAATGAGCAGTTCTTC.

The genes are TRBV12-1 and TRBJ2-5; TRBD1, as called in the table, went unchecked against the DNA. Gene TRBJ2-7 matches the end of the DNA better, so the J call may be wrong. TRBV12-1 is a documented pseudogene. The CDR3 is 13 residues long. The CDR3 sequence: CASSWGGIHEQYF. CDR3 sequence (DNA): TGTGCCAGCAGCTGGGGCGGCATTCACGAGCAGTACTTC.

The rearrangement uses TRBV29-1 and TRBJ1-2, with unresolved D. Trimming shortened V by 3 bases and J by 8 bases, and 16 bases separated the two germline ends. Germline assignment: CDR1 SQVTM and CDR2 ANQGSEA. The CDR3 consists of 13 residues. CDR3 amino acids: CSVDKGGRLGYTF. The CDR3 DNA follows: TGCAGCGTTGACAAGGGAGGCCGGCTGGGCTACACCTTC.

This chain joins TRBV27 and TRBJ2-1; D call uncertain. The germline V gene has CDR1 MNHEY and CDR2 SMNVEV (reference sequence). The CDR3 consists of 11 residues. Deletions cut 5 bases from V and 2 bases from J, with 1 base between. Here the CDR3 reads CASSTYNEQFF. In DNA form, the CDR3 reads TGTGCCAGCAGTACCTACAATGAGCAGTTCTTC.

The chain has TRBV6-4 and TRBJ2-3; the match to TRBD2 covers 9 bases. The V and J ends lost 0 bases and 2 bases, in that order; junction bases with no gene match: 3. This CDR3 has 16 amino acids. Germline V gene data show CDR1 as MRHNA and CDR2 as SNTAGT. The DNA of the CDR3 is TGTGCCAGCAGTGACTCGACTAGCGGACACACAGATACGCAGTATTTT. It translates to CASSDSTSGHTDTQYF.

This chain links TRBV11-2 with TRBJ2-3, with TRBD2 matching over 10 bases. Germline CDR1 SGHAT, CDR2 FQNNGV. V lost 3 bases and J lost 3; bases outside the gene matches: 6. The CDR3 has 16 amino acids. CDR3 residues: CASSFRAGGGTDTQYF. The CDR3 coding sequence is TGTGCCAGCAGCTTTAGAGCGGGAGGGGGGACAGATACGCAGTATTTT.

This chain uses TRBV6-5 with TRBJ2-7; possibly TRBD1 for D (6 bases). This CDR3 is 16 amino acids long. Per the germline V gene, CDR1 is MNHEY and CDR2 is SVGAGI. Trimming stripped 2 bases from V and 3 bases from J, with 17 bases between. For the CDR3, the DNA is TGTGCCAGCAGTTACAGGTACCGGACAGACCTCTACGAGCAGTACTTC. Its protein is CASSYRYRTDLYEQYF.

This rearrangement joins TRBV27 to TRBJ2-7; TRBD1 matches at 7 bases. V lost 8 bases to trimming and J lost 8 bases; unmatched junction nucleotides: 18. The CDR3 extends over 15 amino acids. The germline CDR1 and CDR2 sequences are MNHEY and SMNVEV (reference sequence). CDR3 DNA: TGTGCCAGCTCTTCCCCCTCCGGGACAGTTCCAAAGCAGTACTTC. Residues: CASSSPSGTVPKQYF.

This sequence joins TRBV6-1 and TRBJ2-2, with 8 positions matching TRBD2. The V segment lost 3 bases and the J segment 6 bases; nucleotides outside the gene matches: 12. Per the germline V gene, CDR1 is MNHNS and CDR2 is SASEGT. This CDR3 spans 17 amino acids. CDR3 region: CASSERPGGSNSGELFF. CDR3 bases: TGTGCCAGCAGTGAGCGGCCGGGGGGGTCTAATTCCGGGGAGCTGTTTTTT.

The rearrangement links TRBV7-3 to TRBJ1-1; 9 nucleotides align to TRBD1. Germline V gives CDR1 SGHTA, CDR2 FQGTGA. V was clipped by 6 bases and J by 5 bases; unmatched bases: 4. This CDR3 comprises 13 residues. CDR3 in DNA: TGTGCCAGCAGAGAGACAGGGGGGACTGAAGCTTTCTTT. This translates into CASRETGGTEAFF.

CDR3 nucleotide sequence: TGTGCCAGCAGCCCCAGGACTAGCGGGGGTTTCGGGGAGCTGTTTTTT. Translation: CASSPRTSGGFGELFF. The chain is built from TRBV4-2 and TRBJ2-2, with 13 bases lining up with TRBD2. The germline gives CDR1 LGHNA, CDR2 YNFKEQ. The CDR3 runs 16 residues. After removal of 4 bases from V and 7 bases from J, the junction contained 6 bases not matched to a gene.

The chain joins TRBV10-2 to TRBJ1-3, with D perhaps TRBD1 (6 bases). The CDR3 length is 15 residues. The V gene lost 5 bases and the J gene lost 0 bases, with 11 bases spanning the gap. Germline values: CDR1 WSHSY, CDR2 SAAADI. The CDR3 sequence: CASSSGASSGNTIYF. CDR3 nucleotides: TGCGCCAGCAGTTCAGGGGCCAGCTCTGGAAACACCATATATTTT.

The rearrangement links TRBV6-5 to TRBJ1-5; TRBD1 matches at 7 bases. The CDR3 consists of 15 residues. The ends lost 4 bases at V and 6 bases at J; junction bases unmatched: 9. CDR1 is MNHEY, CDR2 SVGAGI, per germline. Here the CDR3 DNA reads TGTGCCAGCAGTTCAACCATCACAGGGGCTCAGCCCCAGCATTTT. It translates to CASSSTITGAQPQHF.

The chain combines TRBV7-2 with TRBJ1-6; tentative D call: TRBD1 (5 bases). The CDR3 is 16 residues long. Germline V gene sequence: CDR1 SGHTA, CDR2 FQGNSA. Trimming took 2 bases from V and 7 from J, leaving 15 bases between them. CDR3 amino acids: CASSLRAGKGNSPLHF. As DNA, the CDR3 is TGTGCCAGCAGCTTAAGGGCAGGGAAGGGAAATTCACCCCTCCACTTT.

This clone was picked up one time. The chain couples TRBV5-4 to TRBJ1-3; D uncertain. V was trimmed by 2 bases and J by 8 bases, leaving 8 bases between them. The CDR3 runs to 12 residues. The germline V gene encodes CDR1 SGHNT and CDR2 YYREEE (reference sequence). CDR3 nucleotides: TGTGCCAGCAGCTTAGCGGGAGACACCATATATTTT. Protein: CASSLAGDTIYF. Drawing the rest from reference TRBV5-4 and TRBJ1-3, the complete variable domain is ETGVTQSPTHLIKTRGQQVTLRCSSQSGHNTVSWYQQALGQGPQFIFQYYREEENGRGNFPPRFSGLQFPNYSSELNVNALELDDSALYLCASSLAGDTIYFGEGSWLTVV.

The chain combines TRBV9 with TRBJ2-7; possibly TRBD1 or TRBD2 for D (5 bases each). The CDR3 covers 14 residues. Looked up from germline, CDR1 is SGDLS and CDR2 is YYNGEE. V shed 0 bases and J shed 5 bases, with 12 bases lying between them. CDR3 nucleotide sequence: TGTGCCAGCAGCGTAGCAGGGAGACATAACGAGCAGTACTTC. Translation: CASSVAGRHNEQYF.

The genes are TRBV29-1 and TRBJ2-5, with a tentative D call TRBD2 (6 bases). The DNA end is more similar to TRBJ2-7, so the J call may be wrong. The CDR3 has 12 residues. From germline, CDR1 is SQVTM and CDR2 ANQGSEA. CDR3 sequence reads: CSVKDYLHEQYF. For the CDR3, the DNA is TGCAGCGTTAAGGACTATCTCCACGAGCAGTACTTC.

The chain has TRBV21-1 and TRBJ1-3. TRBV21-1 is deemed a pseudogene. This CDR3 is built from 16 residues. CDR3 protein: CASSKREGEAGNTIYF. CDR3 bases: TGTGCCAGCAGCAAACGAGAGGGGGAGGCTGGAAACACCATATATTTT.

In DNA form, the CDR3 reads TGCAGCGTTGAAGCTAGAGGGAGGTTGGGTAACTATGGCTACACCTTC. It specifies CSVEARGRLGNYGYTF. The chain combines TRBV29-1 with TRBJ1-2; no firm D call. Germline V gene lookup returns CDR1 SQVTM and CDR2 ANQGSEA. Trimming pared 1 base from V and 1 base from J, leaving 16 bases between. This CDR3 has 16 residues.

The V and J genes are TRBV4-1 and TRBJ2-1, with 12 nucleotides matching TRBD2. The CDR3 consists of 16 residues. Unmatched junction bases numbered 5, after V lost 4 bases and J lost 4 bases. Germline V gene data show CDR1 as MGHRA and CDR2 as YSYEKL. The CDR3 reads CASSLRTSGMYNEQFF. CDR3 coding DNA: TGCGCCAGCAGCCTTCGGACTAGCGGGATGTACAATGAGCAGTTCTTC.

The chain employs TRBV7-2 and TRBJ1-3; no clear D gene. CDR3 length: 15 residues. Deletions cut 1 base from V and 6 bases from J, with 13 bases between. CDR1 SGHTA and CDR2 FQGNSA come from the germline V gene. The CDR3 protein is CASSLDWSFQNTIYF. CDR3 bases: TGTGCCAGCAGCTTAGACTGGTCCTTCCAAAACACCATATATTTT.

This chain uses TRBV7-2 with TRBJ2-7, with D perhaps TRBD2 (5 bases). CDR3 size: 13 residues. CDR1 is SGHTA, CDR2 FQGNSA, per germline. Trimming left V 4 bases short and J 5 bases short, with 12 bases between. The CDR3, as DNA: TGTGCCAGCAGCTCCTGGACTGGGAACGAGCAGTACTTC. It specifies CASSSWTGNEQYF.

This rearrangement joins TRBV5-1 to TRBJ1-4, with D possibly matching TRBD1 (6 bases). The ends were cut back, 2 bases at V and 2 bases at J, with 7 bases in the middle. CDR1 and CDR2 from the germline V gene are SGHRS and YFSETQ. The CDR3 length is 14 residues. The CDR3 spells CASSLTGTNEKLFF. The CDR3 DNA reads as TGCGCCAGCAGCTTAACAGGGACTAATGAAAAACTGTTTTTT.

The chain combines TRBV18 with TRBJ2-1, with D perhaps TRBD1 (5 bases). The CDR3 loop spans 16 amino acids. V lost 6 bases to trimming and J lost 0 bases, with 15 bases between them. Per the germline V gene, CDR1 is KGHSH and CDR2 is LQKENI. The CDR3 sequence: CASSIREQDSYNEQFF. The CDR3 bases are TGTGCCAGCTCGATCAGGGAACAGGACTCCTACAATGAGCAGTTCTTC. Full variable domain (remainder filled in from reference TRBV18 and TRBJ2-1): NAGVMQNPRHLVRRRGQEARLRCSPMKGHSHVYWYRQLPEEGLKFMVYLQKENIIDESGMPKERFSAEFPKEGPSILRIQQVVRGDSAAYFCASSIREQDSYNEQFFGPGTRLTVL.

V and J are TRBV10-2 and TRBJ1-1; D gene uncertain. V lost 0 bases and J lost 0, with 5 bases in between. Germline-derived CDR1 and CDR2 are WSHSY and SAAADI. This CDR3 contains 14 residues. The DNA of the CDR3 is TGCGCCAGCAGTGAGTCTTTGATGAACACTGAAGCTTTCTTT. It encodes CASSESLMNTEAFF.

The chain is built from TRBV5-1 and TRBJ2-1; 7 nucleotides match TRBD1. V lost 3 bases and J lost 3; bases outside the gene matches: 6. Germline values: CDR1 SGHRS, CDR2 YFSETQ. The CDR3 has 15 amino acids. CDR3 coding DNA: TGCGCCAGCAGCTACCGGGACAGAAACTACAATGAGCAGTTCTTC. Encoded protein: CASSYRDRNYNEQFF.

The chain links TRBV5-1 to TRBJ2-5, with D uncertain. Per germline, CDR1 SGHRS and CDR2 YFSETQ. The V and J ends lost 0 bases and 2 bases respectively, with 8 bases between them. The CDR3 loop spans 14 amino acids. CDR3 coding DNA: TGCGCCAGCAGCTTGGGGATCCTACAAGAGACCCAGTACTTC. This gives the protein CASSLGILQETQYF. The full variable domain, rest sourced from reference TRBV5-1 and TRBJ2-5, is KAGVTQTPRYLIKTRGQQVTLSCSPISGHRSVSWYQQTPGQGLQFLFEYFSETQRNKGNFPGRFSGRQFSNSRSEMNVSTLELGDSALYLCASSLGILQETQYFGPGTRLLVL.

The chain employs TRBV2 and TRBJ1-2; TRBD1 aligns across 10 bases. Germline V CDR1 and CDR2: SNHLY, FYNNEI. Unmatched junction bases numbered 10, after V lost 6 bases and J lost 6 bases. The CDR3 spans 15 residues. CDR3 region: CASSVPGQGFDGYTF. CDR3 coding DNA: TGTGCCAGCAGCGTCCCGGGACAGGGGTTCGATGGCTACACCTTC.